The 2 T cell receptor beta chains below all came from one sample that was sequenced in a study of neurological immune-mediated disorders. TCRdb reprocessed the 5' RACE reads with MiXCR, giving one entry per CDR3 protein. The sample has about 60,000 distinct CDR3 sequences; roughly 3.5% are singletons. The specimen was PBMCs. The receptors originated from a woman aged 45-60 years with multiple sclerosis.

This clonotype occurred many times. This chain links TRBV20-1 with TRBJ2-3; D assignment may be TRBD1 or TRBD2 (5 bases each). The V gene's germline CDR1 is DFQATT and CDR2 SNEGSKA (reference sequence). CDR3 length: 18 residues. The germline V and J ends were trimmed by 4 bases and 0 bases, with 23 bases remaining between them. In DNA form, the CDR3 reads TGCAGTGCTACCGACCCCGGGGCAGCCCTTGGGAGCACAGATACGCAGTATTTT. It codes for CSATDPGAALGSTDTQYF.

This clonotype has at least ten counts. The CDR3 reads CSARAPSGSYNEQFF. The CDR3, as DNA: TGCAGTGCTAGAGCCCCTAGCGGCTCCTACAATGAGCAGTTCTTC. The chain joins TRBV20-1 to TRBJ2-1; 7 nucleotides match TRBD2. The germline CDR1 and CDR2 sequences are DFQATT and SNEGSKA (reference sequence). V gave up 1 base and J gave up 0 bases; unmatched junction bases: 3. The CDR3 extends over 15 amino acids.